This T cell receptor (beta chain) stems from a study of technical replicates of blood from a handful of donors. The CDR3 runs to 14 residues. V was clipped by 4 bases and J by 4 bases; unmatched bases: 2. Per the germline V gene, CDR1 is SGDLS and CDR2 is YYNGEE. Assay used: immunoSEQ multiplex PCR; TCRdb lists only in-frame clones, some missing. The repertoire consists of about 70,000 clones, with 95% to 97% occurring once and the leading ten covering roughly 0.19%. This chain joins TRBV9 and TRBJ2-1, with 10 bases that match TRBD1. The sequencing sample was made of T cells isolated from PBMCs. The sequence derives from a human donor in good health. In DNA, the CDR3 is TGTGCCAGCAGCCGGGACAGGGGATACAATGAGCAGTTCTTC. Translated, it gives CASSRDRGYNEQFF.